This T cell receptor (beta chain) appears in the sequencing data of a study of glioma-infiltrating T cells. The study's findings and limits: Only very few CDR3 sequences appeared in both tissue and blood.

This clonotype was observed at least ten times. Its antigen remains unknown. The CDR3 runs 13 residues. Germline lookup yields CDR1 MGHDK and CDR2 SYGVNS. Trimming stripped 6 bases from V and 9 bases from J, with 18 bases between. TCR alpha and beta CDR3 regions were amplified from RNA using iRepertoire nested multiplex PCR. Input was roughly 95-400 ng of tissue mRNA or PBMC total RNA. MiXCR was run by TCRdb on the multiplex PCR reads, yielding one entry per CDR3 protein. Of 150,000 to 200,000 distinct CDR3 sequences in the sample, around 30% were seen once. Sample: glioma tissue, nonneoplastic brain tissue, or PBMCs (not recorded which). The TCR sequence derives from a human donor with low-grade glioma or glioblastoma, undergoing nonglioma brain surgery, or in good health (not recorded which). The chain combines TRBV25-1 with TRBJ2-7, with D perhaps assigned TRBD1 or TRBD2 (5 bases each). CDR3 in DNA: TGTGCCAGCAGCCGGGGACCAGCGAGAGGGCAGTACTTC. This codes for CASSRGPARGQYF.